These 7 T cell receptor beta chains originate from one sample sequenced in a study of control samples from healthy donors and cancer patients. Libraries were prepared by immunoSEQ multiplex PCR; TCRdb keeps only in-frame clonotypes and omits some of them. Among about 130,000 clones listed, approximately 92% were seen once. The sequencing sample was made of blood. These receptors were collected from a man between 18 and 29 years old in good health.

The V gene is TRBV2, the J gene TRBJ1-6, with 7 nucleotides matching TRBD1. The J segment lost 7 bases and the V segment lost 10 bases, leaving 16 bases of the junction unmatched. The CDR3 has 16 residues. Germline lookup yields CDR1 SNHLY and CDR2 FYNNEI. The CDR3 sequence is CANSRQGLDLNSPLHF. The CDR3 nucleotides read TGTGCCAACAGCCGACAGGGTCTAGACCTAAATTCACCCCTCCACTTT.

This chain links TRBV5-1 with TRBJ2-6; 7 bases fit TRBD2. V was clipped by 0 bases and J by 0 bases; unmatched bases: 9. Germline V lookup: CDR1 SGHRS, CDR2 YFSETQ. The CDR3 is 19 amino acids. CDR3 sequence: CASSLVGGRVTSGANVLTF. In DNA, the CDR3 is TGCGCCAGCAGCTTGGTAGGAGGGAGGGTGACCTCTGGGGCCAACGTCCTGACTTTC.

The chain links TRBV7-6 to TRBJ2-7; D not resolved. V gave up 5 bases and J gave up 3 bases, with 14 bases separating them. The germline CDR1 and CDR2 sequences are SGHVS and FNYEAQ. The CDR3 totals 14 residues. The CDR3 DNA reads as TGTGCCAGCAGCCCCGCCGTCCCCGGCTACGAGCAGTACTTC. Translated: CASSPAVPGYEQYF.

The chain uses TRBV16 and TRBJ1-1, with D possibly TRBD1 on 5 matching bases. With 0 bases removed from V and 9 bases from J, the gap between germline ends came to 14 bases. The CDR3 runs 14 residues. Germline CDR1 KGHSY, CDR2 FQNENV. In nucleotides, the CDR3 is TGTGCCAGCAGCCAATCGTCGGGGGGGGAGAAAGCTTTCTTT. This translates into CASSQSSGGEKAFF. Complete variable domain (other parts from reference TRBV16 and TRBJ1-1): GEEVAQTPKHLVRGEGQKAKLYCAPIKGHSYVFWYQQVLKNEFKFLISFQNENVFDETGMPKERFSAKCLPNSPCSLEIQATKLEDSAVYFCASSQSSGGEKAFFGQGTRLTVV.

The V call is TRBV3-1 (or the pseudogene TRBV3-2), the J call TRBJ1-6; D is perhaps TRBD1 (6 bases). CDR1 LGHDT and CDR2 YNNKEL come from the germline V gene (reference sequence). V was clipped by 0 bases and J by 9 bases, with 15 bases between them. The CDR3 has 16 amino acids. DNA for the CDR3: TGTGCCAGCAGCCAAGATAATCGGGGGCTAGGTTCACCCCTCCACTTT. Translating it yields CASSQDNRGLGSPLHF.

The J gene is TRBJ2-3, the V gene TRBV2, with D hard to call. The CDR3 runs to 12 residues. V lost 1 base and J lost 10, with 9 bases in between. CDR1 SNHLY and CDR2 FYNNEI come from the germline V gene. For the CDR3, the DNA is TGTGCCAGCAGTGAAGAACACTACCCGCAGTATTTT. Translation gives CASSEEHYPQYF. Combining the CDR3 with reference TRBV2 and TRBJ2-3 gives the whole variable domain EPEVTQTPSHQVTQMGQEVILRCVPISNHLYFYWYRQILGQKVEFLVSFYNNEISEKSEIFDDQFSVERPDGSNFTLKIRSTKLEDSAMYFCASSEEHYPQYFGPGTRLTVL.

The chain employs TRBV19 and TRBJ2-3; possibly TRBD1 for D (6 bases). The CDR3 runs to 15 residues. The V and J ends lost 10 bases and 0 bases respectively, with 17 bases between them. Germline CDR1 reads LNHDA; CDR2 reads SQIVND (reference sequence). This CDR3 reads CATRDRGSSTDTQYF. As DNA, the CDR3 is TGTGCCACCCGGGATAGGGGGAGCAGCACAGATACGCAGTATTTT.